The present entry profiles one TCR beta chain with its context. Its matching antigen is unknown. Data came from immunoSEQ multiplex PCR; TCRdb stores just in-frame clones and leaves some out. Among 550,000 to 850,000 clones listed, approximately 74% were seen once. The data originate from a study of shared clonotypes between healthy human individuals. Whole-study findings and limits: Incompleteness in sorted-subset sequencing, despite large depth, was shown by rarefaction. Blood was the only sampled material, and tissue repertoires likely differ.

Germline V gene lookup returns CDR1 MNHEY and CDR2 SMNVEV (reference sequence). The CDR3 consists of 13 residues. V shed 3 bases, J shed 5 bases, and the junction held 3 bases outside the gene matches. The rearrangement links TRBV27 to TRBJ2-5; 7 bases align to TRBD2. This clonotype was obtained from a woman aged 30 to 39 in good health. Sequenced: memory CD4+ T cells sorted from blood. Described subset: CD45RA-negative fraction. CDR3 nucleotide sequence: TGTGCCAGCAGTTTTCAGGGAGGGGAGACCCAGTACTTC. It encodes CASSFQGGETQYF.